This entry lists 20 T cell receptor beta chains sequenced from one sample in a study of cytomegalovirus exposure and HLA in healthy donors. The PCR employed 60 Vbeta primers together with 13 Jbeta primers. Using immunoSEQ multiplex PCR, the repertoire was profiled, and TCRdb retains in-frame clones only, with some absent. The table has around 200,000 clones, under 85% seen once. The sequenced sample was PBMCs. Receptors originate from a woman aged 45 to 65 in good health and CMV-seropositive.

The chain links TRBV30 to TRBJ1-6; 9 bases agree with TRBD1. Germline loops: CDR1 GTSNPN, CDR2 SVGIG (reference sequence). V gave up 2 bases and J gave up 8 bases; unmatched junction bases: 7. The CDR3 loop spans 15 amino acids. The DNA for the CDR3 is TGTGCCTGGAGTACGGGACAGGGATCATATTCACCCCTCCACTTT. It is translated as CAWSTGQGSYSPLHF.

The V gene is TRBV19, the J gene TRBJ2-5; tentative D call: TRBD1 (6 bases). The length of the CDR3 is 12 residues. Between the trimmed V and J ends, which lost 6 bases and 5 bases, there was a span of 10 bases. Germline lookup yields CDR1 LNHDA and CDR2 SQIVND (reference sequence). The CDR3 reads CASSTGFETQYF. The CDR3 DNA reads TGTGCCAGTAGCACAGGGTTCGAGACCCAGTACTTC. Filled out from reference TRBV19 and TRBJ2-5, the complete variable domain reads DGGITQSPKYLFRKEGQNVTLSCEQNLNHDAMYWYRQDPGQGLRLIYYSQIVNDFQKGDIAEGYSVSREKKESFPLTVTSAQKNPTAFYLCASSTGFETQYFGPGTRLLVL.

The chain carries TRBV27 and TRBJ1-3; 7 positions agree with TRBD1. Germline trimming cut 3 bases from V and 2 bases from J; bases unmatched to any gene: 4. The CDR3 runs to 15 residues. Germline V gene lookup returns CDR1 MNHEY and CDR2 SMNVEV (reference sequence). CDR3 region: CASSLYRGPGNTIYF. The CDR3 DNA follows: TGTGCCAGCAGTTTGTACAGGGGCCCTGGAAACACCATATATTTT.

V is TRBV7-9 and J is TRBJ2-7; 7 nucleotides match TRBD1. Germline values: CDR1 SEHNR, CDR2 FQNEAQ (reference sequence). This CDR3 has 14 amino acids. Unmatched junction bases numbered 3, after V lost 1 base and J lost 3 bases. The CDR3 DNA reads as TGTGCCAGCAGCTTAGGGGGACAGATCTACGAGCAGTACTTC. Its translation is CASSLGGQIYEQYF.

The chain has TRBV15 and TRBJ1-2; 9 positions match TRBD1. The CDR3 contains 15 residues. From germline, CDR1 is LNHNV and CDR2 YYDKDF (reference sequence). V shed 4 bases and J 6 bases; nucleotides not matched to a gene: 9. The CDR3 loop is CATSIKNRGQNGYTF. The CDR3, as DNA: TGTGCCACCAGCATCAAGAACAGGGGGCAGAATGGCTACACCTTC. Drawing the rest from reference TRBV15 and TRBJ1-2, the complete variable domain is DAMVIQNPRYQVTQFGKPVTLSCSQTLNHNVMYWYQQKSSQAPKLLFHYYDKDFNNEADTPDNFQSRRPNTSFCFLDIRSPGLGDTAMYLCATSIKNRGQNGYTFGSGTRLTVV.

J is TRBJ2-2 and V is TRBV5-1; TRBD1 agrees at 8 bases. Per germline, CDR1 SGHRS and CDR2 YFSETQ. The CDR3 covers 16 residues. V lost 4 bases to trimming and J lost 4 bases; unmatched junction nucleotides: 9. The DNA of the CDR3 is TGCGCCAGCAGCCCTTCCCAGGGGGCGGTCACCGGGGAGCTGTTTTTT. It codes for CASSPSQGAVTGELFF.

The chain has TRBV20-1 and TRBJ1-1; the D gene is possibly TRBD1 (6 bases). CDR1 is DFQATT, CDR2 SNEGSKA, per germline (reference sequence). The V end lost 4 bases, the J end lost 9 bases, and 12 bases lay between the germline ends. There are 11 residues in the CDR3. The DNA of the CDR3 is TGCAGTGCTACTTGGACAGACAAAGCTTTCTTT. It encodes CSATWTDKAFF.

The chain has TRBV7-9 and TRBJ1-5; D is ambiguous. The CDR3 totals 14 residues. Germline assignment: CDR1 SEHNR and CDR2 FQNEAQ (reference sequence). Trimming left V 4 bases short and J 7 bases short, with 14 bases between. The CDR3 sequence is CASSSGGDLQPQHF. The CDR3 nucleotides are TGTGCCAGCAGCTCCGGTGGAGATTTACAGCCCCAGCATTTT.

The CDR3 coding sequence is TGCGCCAGCAGCCATCTTGGGACAGCCAATGAAGCTTTCTTT. Its protein is CASSHLGTANEAFF. The V and J genes are TRBV4-1 and TRBJ1-1, with 7 bases aligning to TRBD1. J lost 7 bases, V lost 3 bases, and 8 bases had no gene match. The germline V gene encodes CDR1 MGHRA and CDR2 YSYEKL. The CDR3 is 14 amino acids.

The chain links TRBV4-3 to TRBJ2-5; D remains ambiguous. V lost 0 bases to trimming and J lost 1 base, with 12 bases between them. The CDR3 is made up of 16 amino acids. Germline values: CDR1 LGHNA, CDR2 YSLEER. The CDR3 loop is CASSQDFMTFQETQYF. The CDR3 DNA sequence: TGCGCCAGCAGCCAAGATTTTATGACTTTCCAAGAGACCCAGTACTTC.

The chain has TRBV6-5 and TRBJ2-1; TRBD1 might be the D (7 bases). The CDR3 runs to 16 residues. Trimming removed 3 bases from V and 6 bases from J, with 18 bases in between. Germline V gives CDR1 MNHEY, CDR2 SVGAGI. CDR3 sequence: CASSYLRAQGGNEQFF. CDR3 nucleotides: TGTGCCAGCAGTTATTTACGGGCCCAGGGGGGCAATGAGCAGTTCTTC.

This clone was counted between two and nine times. The CDR3 DNA is TGTGCCAGCAGTTACACAGGGACAGGGAGAGACACTGAAGCTTTCTTT. It translates to CASSYTGTGRDTEAFF. V gene TRBV6-5 combines with J gene TRBJ1-1; 9 bases line up with TRBD1. Germline V gene sequence: CDR1 MNHEY, CDR2 SVGAGI. The CDR3 is 16 amino acids. The trim removed 2 bases at V and 3 bases at J, leaving 7 bases unmatched.

The chain carries TRBV11-1 and TRBJ1-1; D perhaps matches TRBD1 (5 bases). CDR1 SGHAT and CDR2 FQDESV come from the germline V gene (reference sequence). This CDR3 region has 14 residues. Trimming shortened V by 4 bases and J by 1 base, and 10 bases separated the two germline ends. CDR3 sequence: CASSWGDPNTEAFF. CDR3 DNA sequence: TGTGCCAGCAGCTGGGGGGACCCGAACACTGAAGCTTTCTTT.

This clone was found once. The genes are TRBV7-2 and TRBJ2-2; 9 positions agree with TRBD1. The germline V gene has CDR1 SGHTA and CDR2 FQGNSA. The CDR3 covers 15 residues. The V gene end was trimmed by 5 bases and the J gene end by 4 bases; junction bases not matched to a gene: 5. CDR3 DNA sequence: TGTGCCAGCAGCCCGACAGGGGGTAGCACCGGGGAGCTGTTTTTT. It is translated as CASSPTGGSTGELFF.

The genes are TRBV10-2 and TRBJ1-2, with D unclear. This CDR3 comprises 13 residues. Germline V gene data show CDR1 as WSHSY and CDR2 as SAAADI. Trimming removed 5 bases at V and 2 bases at J, with 9 bases between. The CDR3 loop is CASSRGVNYGYTF. CDR3 coding DNA: TGCGCCAGCAGTCGGGGTGTAAACTATGGCTACACCTTC.

This clone appeared once. The gene calls are TRBV7-2 and TRBJ1-3; D remains ambiguous. The germline V gene encodes CDR1 SGHTA and CDR2 FQGNSA. The CDR3 has 16 amino acids. Trimming took 5 bases from V and 0 from J, leaving 14 bases between them. In nucleotides, the CDR3 is TGTGCCAGCAGCCCCCTAGACGGGAGCTCTGGAAACACCATATATTTT. The encoded protein is CASSPLDGSSGNTIYF.

The rearrangement joins TRBV29-1 to TRBJ2-3; 10 positions match TRBD2. This CDR3 is built from 19 residues. Germline assignment: CDR1 SQVTM and CDR2 ANQGSEA. The V segment lost 2 bases and the J segment 5 bases; nucleotides outside the gene matches: 19. The CDR3 is CSVEIFSGGAVVGGDTQYF. CDR3 bases: TGCAGCGTTGAAATTTTCAGCGGGGGGGCCGTGGTTGGAGGAGATACGCAGTATTTT.

The gene calls are TRBV4-1 and TRBJ2-1, with D possibly matching TRBD1 (6 bases). The CDR3 has 16 residues. The ends were cut back, 2 bases at V and 4 bases at J, with 15 bases in the middle. CDR1 MGHRA and CDR2 YSYEKL come from the germline V gene. The CDR3 sequence is CASSQNPGAQYNEQFF. DNA of the CDR3: TGCGCCAGCAGCCAAAACCCAGGGGCCCAATACAATGAGCAGTTCTTC.

The chain uses TRBV9 and TRBJ2-5; a weak D match, TRBD2 (6 bases). The germline gives CDR1 SGDLS, CDR2 YYNGEE. V dropped 0 bases and J dropped 5 bases, with 35 bases sitting between them. CDR3 size: 22 residues. In nucleotides, the CDR3 is TGTGCCAGCAGCGTAGAGGTCTTAAGACTAGGGATGATGGGAGCCTCCCGGGAGACCCAGTACTTC. It is translated as CASSVEVLRLGMMGASRETQYF.

The CDR3 protein is CASSLRTGVVNTEAFF. The CDR3, as DNA: TGTGCCAGCAGCTTGCGGACAGGGGTTGTGAACACTGAAGCTTTCTTT. The chain carries TRBV5-8 and TRBJ1-1; 9 bases fit TRBD1. V dropped 1 base and J dropped 0; count of bases not matched to a gene: 4. The germline CDR1 and CDR2 sequences are SGHTS and YDEGEE. The CDR3 loop spans 16 amino acids.